This T cell receptor (beta chain) was sequenced during a study of cytomegalovirus exposure and HLA in healthy donors. Using immunoSEQ multiplex PCR, the repertoire was profiled, and TCRdb retains in-frame clones only, with some absent. The repertoire holds fewer than 200,000 clones, with less than 95% as singletons. Broader study findings: Within the 90 to 150 validation repertoires, first-cohort TCR clusters tended to co-occur, according to a later analysis.

With respect to this clone: Its antigen is as yet unknown.

The CDR3 totals 16 residues. The germline V gene encodes CDR1 WSHSY and CDR2 SAAADI. With V trimmed by 1 base and J by 5 bases, 6 bases remained unmatched. The sample consisted of PBMCs. This chain connects TRBV10-2 to TRBJ2-2; 8 nucleotides match TRBD2. The sequence derives from a woman between 18 and 29 years old in good health and CMV-seropositive. CDR3 in DNA: TGCGCCAGCAGTGAGTATGAAGCGGGAGAGACCGGGGAGCTGTTTTTT. This sequence encodes CASSEYEAGETGELFF.